These 11 T cell receptor beta chains originate from one sample sequenced in a study of T cells in Graves' hyperthyroidism and ophthalmopathy. RNA transcripts served as the template for amplifying TCR beta CDR3 regions. HTBI primers were the set used in a first-round RT-PCR of the TCR CDR3. TCRdb re-derived calls from the multiplex PCR reads in MiXCR, one entry per CDR3 protein. The table lists around 350,000 distinct CDR3 sequences, about a sixth of them singletons, with about a quarter in the top ten. Sequenced material: blood. These receptors were taken from a woman aged 18 to 35 with Graves' hyperthyroidism that later progressed to Graves' ophthalmopathy.

Many counts were recorded for this clonotype. The chain combines TRBV12-5 with TRBJ2-3; no reliable D call. The germline V gene has CDR1 LGHNT and CDR2 FRNRAP. V was clipped by 4 bases and J by 1 base, with 12 bases between them. This CDR3 is 15 amino acids long. The CDR3, as DNA: TGTGCTAGTGGTTCCTTAGGCGGACGCACAGATACGCAGTATTTT. Amino acid sequence: CASGSLGGRTDTQYF. Full variable domain (rest looked up from reference TRBV12-5 and TRBJ2-3): DARVTQTPRHKVTEMGQEVTMRCQPILGHNTVFWYRQTMMQGLELLAYFRNRAPLDDSGMPKDRFSAEMPDATLATLKIQPSEPRDSAVYFCASGSLGGRTDTQYFGPGTRLTVL.

Here the CDR3 DNA reads TGTGCCAGCAGCTTCGGGGAGAGGAACACCGGGGAGCTGTTTTTT. It is translated as CASSFGERNTGELFF. The V gene is TRBV7-9, the J gene TRBJ2-2; the D gene is possibly TRBD2 (5 bases). Trimming shortened V by 3 bases and J by 1 base, and 9 bases separated the two germline ends. The CDR3 is 15 residues long. Germline V gene data show CDR1 as SEHNR and CDR2 as FQNEAQ (reference sequence).

In regard to this clonotype: This may arise from a read error, as a much more abundant clone is one base away. The rearrangement uses TRBV6-9 and TRBJ1-1; D is uncertain. Germline CDR1 is MNHGY and CDR2 is SVAAGI. CDR3 length: 11 residues. The DNA for the CDR3 is TGTGCCGGCAGTTACCTAGGGGAAGCTTTCTTT. It codes for CAGSYLGEAFF.

The table lists this clonotype with many counts. The chain combines TRBV3-1 with TRBJ2-3; a possible D gene is TRBD2 (5 bases). This CDR3 contains 16 residues. V was trimmed by 3 bases and J by 0 bases, leaving 13 bases between them. Germline CDR1 LGHDT, CDR2 YNNKEL (reference sequence). CDR3 DNA sequence: TGTGCCAGCAGCCAGGACTTCGATACTAGCACAGATACGCAGTATTTT. Amino acid sequence: CASSQDFDTSTDTQYF.

This clonotype was found many times. The chain uses TRBV7-9 and TRBJ1-1; a weak D match, TRBD1 (5 bases). CDR1 and CDR2 from the germline V gene are SEHNR and FQNEAQ (reference sequence). Trimming took 6 bases from V and 6 from J, leaving 8 bases between them. The CDR3 has 11 amino acids. The CDR3 loop reads CASSDSAEAFF. The CDR3 bases are TGTGCCAGCAGTGACAGTGCTGAAGCTTTCTTT.

This clonotype turned up a few times. This chain uses TRBV29-1 with TRBJ1-2; 9 bases are a match to TRBD1. Unmatched junction bases numbered 7, after V lost 4 bases and J lost 4 bases. CDR1 is SQVTM, CDR2 ANQGSEA, per germline. The CDR3 extends over 14 amino acids. This chain's CDR3 is CSVAGPDRGYGYTF. Here the CDR3 DNA reads TGCAGCGTTGCCGGACCGGACAGGGGCTATGGCTACACCTTC.

This clonotype has a count of ten or more. The chain couples TRBV4-3 to TRBJ1-1, with unresolved D. The CDR3 loop spans 16 amino acids. V lost 0 bases and J lost 6, with 17 bases in between. Germline CDR1 LGHNA, CDR2 YSLEER. CDR3 loop: CASSQDRVRGYAEAFF. The CDR3 coding sequence is TGCGCCAGCAGCCAAGATAGGGTCCGCGGTTATGCTGAAGCTTTCTTT.

V usage is TRBV20-1 and J usage is TRBJ1-2; the D is unclear. The CDR3 loop spans 12 amino acids. Trimming shortened V by 1 base and J by 7 bases, and 10 bases separated the two germline ends. Germline V gene sequence: CDR1 DFQATT, CDR2 SNEGSKA (reference sequence). CDR3 sequence (DNA): TGCAGTGCTAGAGTTGGGCAGTTTGGCTACACCTTC. Its protein is CSARVGQFGYTF.

The sample holds many counts of this clonotype. J is TRBJ2-1 and V is TRBV7-9, with 8 bases aligning to TRBD2. Trimming took 8 bases from V and 7 from J; bases not matched to a gene: 7. CDR1 and CDR2 (germline): SEHNR, FQNEAQ (reference sequence). The CDR3 loop spans 13 amino acids. The CDR3 region has the DNA TGTGCCAGCTTTTTAGCGGGGAGGAATGAGCAGTTCTTC. Its protein product is CASFLAGRNEQFF.

Only a few counts were recorded for this clonotype. The V call is TRBV28, the J call TRBJ2-1; 9 bases match TRBD1. V trimming: 3 bases; J trimming: 4 bases; junction bases outside the gene matches: 4. Germline CDR1 reads MDHEN; CDR2 reads SYDVKM. The CDR3 spans 15 residues. CDR3 sequence reads: CASSFVGQGYNEQFF. CDR3 DNA: TGTGCCAGCAGTTTCGTCGGACAGGGGTACAATGAGCAGTTCTTC.

V and J are TRBV2 and TRBJ1-4; TRBD1 agrees at 10 bases. This CDR3 contains 15 residues. Looked up from germline, CDR1 is SNHLY and CDR2 is FYNNEI. Trimming cost V 4 bases and J 8 bases; bases outside gene matches: 7. This chain's CDR3 is CASSVRDRGWEKLFF. The CDR3 nucleotides are TGTGCCAGCAGTGTCCGGGACAGGGGATGGGAAAAACTGTTTTTT.